These T cell receptor beta chains were read from a single sample in a study of cytomegalovirus exposure and HLA in healthy donors. Sequencing used immunoSEQ multiplex PCR; TCRdb keeps in-frame clones, though not all of them. The table has about 250,000 clones, 78% seen once. The sequenced sample consisted of PBMCs. The origin of the receptors is a boy younger than 18 in good health and CMV-seronegative. The CDR3 runs from the conserved cysteine through the conserved F or W. The D gene is left open where the match is weak. Clone sizes are given selectively: once, few, many, or a class where the clone is expanded.

j_call d_call clone_size v_call cdr3_nt cdr3_aa
TRBJ2-3 NA once TRBV25-1 TGTGCCAGCAGTGACCTTCGCGAGGCAGATACGCAGTATTTT CASSDLREADTQYF
TRBJ1-1 NA NA TRBV11-3 TGTGCCAGCAGCTTAGAGGCGGGGAGGAATCGGGGTGTCACTGAAGCTTTCTTT CASSLEAGRNRGVTEAFF
TRBJ2-3 NA NA TRBV4-1 TGCGCCAGCAGCCAAGAACACTGGGGGGGCCGGGATACGCAGTATTTT CASSQEHWGGRDTQYF
TRBJ1-6 NA NA TRBV6-5 TGTGCCAGCCGACCCCCGGGGAATTCACCCCTCCACTTT CASRPPGNSPLHF
TRBJ2-7 TRBD1 NA TRBV5-6 TGTGCCAGCAGCTGGACCGGGACAGGGTACTACGAGCAGTACTTC CASSWTGTGYYEQYF
TRBJ1-2 NA once TRBV15 TGTGCCACCAGCAGAGACAGGGCTTTGAACTATGGCTACACCTTC CATSRDRALNYGYTF
TRBJ1-2 TRBD1 NA TRBV18 TGTGCCAGCTCACCCGGGGACAGGTCCAGGGGCTACACCTTC CASSPGDRSRGYTF
TRBJ1-1 NA few TRBV7-6 TGTGCCAGCAGCTTAGCGGCAGGGGTTACTGAAGCTTTCTTT CASSLAAGVTEAFF
TRBJ1-4 NA NA TRBV28 TGTGCCAGCAGTTTGGAGGGTCGGATGAAGCCACTGTTTTTT CASSLEGRMKPLFF
TRBJ1-1 NA NA TRBV7-9 TGTGCCAGCAGGACGGACTGGAACACTGAAGCTTTCTTT CASRTDWNTEAFF
TRBJ2-4 TRBD1 NA TRBV7-2 TGTGCCAGCAGCTTGGTGACAGGGGGTATTTACATTCAGTACTTC CASSLVTGGIYIQYF
TRBJ2-3 TRBD2 NA TRBV14 TGTGCCAGCAGCCAAGCTGAATGGGCGGGAGGCGCTACTAGCACAGATACGCAGTATTTT CASSQAEWAGGATSTDTQYF
TRBJ1-1 TRBD1 NA TRBV5-4 TGTGCCAGCAGCATAACAGGGGACACTGAAGCTTTCTTT CASSITGDTEAFF
TRBJ2-1 NA NA TRBV6-5 TGTGCCAGCAGTCGGAGGGCCGGATCCTACAATGAGCAGTTCTTC CASSRRAGSYNEQFF
TRBJ2-5 NA NA TRBV11-3 TGTGCCAGCCAAATAGCGGTAGGGCAAGAGACCCAGTACTTC CASQIAVGQETQYF
TRBJ1-1 NA NA TRBV4-1 TGCGCCAGCAGCCACGCCATTGGGGGGGCCACTGAAGCTTTCTTT CASSHAIGGATEAFF
TRBJ2-7 NA once TRBV30 TGTGCCTGGGGTCGCGCCTACGAGCAGTACTTC CAWGRAYEQYF
TRBJ1-5 NA NA TRBV2 TGTGCCAGCAGACTTCTTATGGTCGGGGGTGATCAGCCCCAGCATTTT CASRLLMVGGDQPQHF
TRBJ1-2 TRBD1 NA TRBV6-5 TGTGCCAGCACCAGATCCCGGGACAGTAACTATGGCTACACCTTC CASTRSRDSNYGYTF
TRBJ1-6 TRBD1 NA TRBV30 TGTGCCTGTCCGGGACAGAATTCACCCCTCCACTTT CACPGQNSPLHF
TRBJ1-6 NA NA TRBV27 TGTGCCAGCAGTTTACTAAATTCACCCCTCCACTTT CASSLLNSPLHF
TRBJ1-2 NA NA TRBV6-5 TGTGCCAGCAGTTACGGTCAGAACTATGGCTACACCTTC CASSYGQNYGYTF
TRBJ2-1 NA NA TRBV5-1 TGCGCCAGCAGCTTAGGGAGTAGCCGGTATGAGCAGTTCTTC CASSLGSSRYEQFF
TRBJ2-5 NA NA TRBV4-1 TGCGCCAGCAGCCAAAGAGAACGGGGGAACCAAGAGACCCAGTACTTC CASSQRERGNQETQYF
TRBJ1-2 TRBD1 NA TRBV5-6 TGTGCCAGCAGTTTGGACCAGGGGGCGCTTGGCTACACCTTC CASSLDQGALGYTF
TRBJ2-2 TRBD2 NA TRBV11-3 TGTGCCGGAAAGCGGGGGATGGGCACCGGGGAGCTGTTTTTT CAGKRGMGTGELFF
TRBJ1-2 TRBD1 NA TRBV11-2 TGTGCCAGCAGCCCCGGGACAGCCGCTAACTATGGCTACACCTTC CASSPGTAANYGYTF
TRBJ2-3 TRBD2 NA TRBV19 TGTGCCAGTACGCGCGGGAGCGGAACAGATACGCAGTATTTT CASTRGSGTDTQYF
TRBJ2-3 NA NA TRBV5-5 TGTGCCAGCAGCCTCACAGATACGCAGTATTTT CASSLTDTQYF
TRBJ2-1 TRBD1 once TRBV5-1 TGCGCCAGCCTCCAGGGGGTAGATACTTTAAACGGTGAGCAGTTCTTC CASLQGVDTLNGEQFF
TRBJ2-7 TRBD2 NA TRBV6-1 TGTGCCAGCAAAGGACTAGTGGTGCGGTACGAGCAGTACTTC CASKGLVVRYEQYF
TRBJ2-3 NA NA TRBV6-5 TGTGCCAGCATTCGTAGGGGTAGGGCAGATACGCAGTATTTT CASIRRGRADTQYF
TRBJ1-3 TRBD1 NA TRBV11-2 TGTGCCAGCAGCCCTCGGACAGGGGAGATATATTTT CASSPRTGEIYF
TRBJ1-2 TRBD1 NA TRBV6-5 TGTGCCAGCAGTACCTGGACAGGGTGGGATGGCTACACCTTC CASSTWTGWDGYTF
TRBJ2-3 TRBD2 NA TRBV29-1 TGCAGCGTCGCCGGGACTAGCGGGGGGGAAAGCACAGATACGCAGTATTTT CSVAGTSGGESTDTQYF
TRBJ2-7 TRBD1 NA TRBV2 TGTGCCAGCAGTTATCTCCCCCAGGGGGTATCATACGAGCAGTACTTC CASSYLPQGVSYEQYF
TRBJ2-7 NA NA TRBV6-6 TGTGCCAGCAGTTACTCCCTATACGAGCAGTACTTC CASSYSLYEQYF
TRBJ2-7 NA NA TRBV7-9 TGTGCCAGCAGCCTAGACTACTTTCAGTACTTC CASSLDYFQYF
TRBJ1-1 NA NA TRBV6-5 TGTGCCAGCAGCCGCGGCAATGAAGCTTTCTTT CASSRGNEAFF
TRBJ2-7 TRBD1 once TRBV6-7 TGTGCCAGCAGTTATAAGGACAGGGCCTACGAGCAGTACTTC CASSYKDRAYEQYF
TRBJ1-1 NA NA TRBV29-1 TGCAGCGTTGTAAGGGGTTTGAACACTGAAGCTTTCTTT CSVVRGLNTEAFF
TRBJ2-5 TRBD1 NA TRBV18 TGTGCCAGCTCATGGACAGGGACAGAGACCCAGTACTTC CASSWTGTETQYF
TRBJ1-1 NA NA TRBV7-3 TGTGCCAGCAGCTTAGAGGGGGGGCCCAACACTGAAGCTTTCTTT CASSLEGGPNTEAFF
TRBJ2-7 NA NA TRBV7-6 TGTGCCAGCAGCTTAGGTTCGGGAATGGACGAGCAGTACTTC CASSLGSGMDEQYF
TRBJ1-2 NA NA TRBV6-5 TGTGCCAGCAGTTACCCCGGCAGGGGAGGCTACACCTTC CASSYPGRGGYTF
TRBJ2-3 NA few TRBV2 TGTGCCAGCAGGGGACTCGGAAGATCAGATACGCAGTATTTT CASRGLGRSDTQYF
TRBJ2-7 NA NA TRBV27 TGTGCCAGCAGCCGCCCCGGGGGACTGCGCGAGCAGTACTTC CASSRPGGLREQYF
TRBJ2-5 TRBD1 NA TRBV15 TGTGCCACCAGCAGAGATTTAGGGACAGGGGGGACCCAGTACTTC CATSRDLGTGGTQYF
TRBJ2-7 NA NA TRBV5-1 TGCGCCAGCAGCTTGGCCTTGAGCGGGGAGCAGTACTTC CASSLALSGEQYF